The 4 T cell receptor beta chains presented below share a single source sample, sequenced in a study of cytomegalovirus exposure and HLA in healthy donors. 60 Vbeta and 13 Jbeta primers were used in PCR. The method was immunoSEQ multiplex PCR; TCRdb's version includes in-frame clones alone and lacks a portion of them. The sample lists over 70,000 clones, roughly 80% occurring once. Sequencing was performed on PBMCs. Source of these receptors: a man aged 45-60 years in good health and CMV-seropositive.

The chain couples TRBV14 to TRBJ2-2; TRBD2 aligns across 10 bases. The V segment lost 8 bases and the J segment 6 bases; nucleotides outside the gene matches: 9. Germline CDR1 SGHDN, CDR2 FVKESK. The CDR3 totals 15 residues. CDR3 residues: CASGNSGRAPGELFF. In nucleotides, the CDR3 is TGTGCCAGCGGGAACAGCGGGAGGGCCCCCGGGGAGCTGTTTTTT. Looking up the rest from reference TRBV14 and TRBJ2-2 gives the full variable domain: EAGVTQFPSHSVIEKGQTVTLRCDPISGHDNLYWYRRVMGKEIKFLLHFVKESKQDESGMPNNRFLAERTGGTYSTLKVQPAELEDSGVYFCASGNSGRAPGELFFGEGSRLTVL.

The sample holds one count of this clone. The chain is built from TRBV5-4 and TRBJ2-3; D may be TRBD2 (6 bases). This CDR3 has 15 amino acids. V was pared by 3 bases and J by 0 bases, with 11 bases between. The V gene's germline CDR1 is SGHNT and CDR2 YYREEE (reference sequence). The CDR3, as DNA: TGTGCCAGCAGCTCCGCTAGCGTAAGCACAGATACGCAGTATTTT. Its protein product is CASSSASVSTDTQYF.

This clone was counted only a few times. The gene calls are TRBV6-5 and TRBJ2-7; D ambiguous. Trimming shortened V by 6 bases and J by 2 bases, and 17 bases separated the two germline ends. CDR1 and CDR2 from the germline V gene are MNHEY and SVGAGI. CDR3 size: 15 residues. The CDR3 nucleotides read TGTGCCAGCAGCCAAGTAGAAACGGGTACCTACGAGCAGTACTTC. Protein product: CASSQVETGTYEQYF.

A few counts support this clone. Written as DNA, the CDR3 is TGCAGCGTTGAAATTTGGGACAGCTCCTACAATGAGCAGTTCTTC. Its protein is CSVEIWDSSYNEQFF. This sequence joins TRBV29-1 and TRBJ2-1; 7 nucleotides match TRBD1. The length of the CDR3 is 15 residues. V gave up 2 bases and J gave up 0 bases; unmatched junction bases: 4. Germline loops: CDR1 SQVTM, CDR2 ANQGSEA.